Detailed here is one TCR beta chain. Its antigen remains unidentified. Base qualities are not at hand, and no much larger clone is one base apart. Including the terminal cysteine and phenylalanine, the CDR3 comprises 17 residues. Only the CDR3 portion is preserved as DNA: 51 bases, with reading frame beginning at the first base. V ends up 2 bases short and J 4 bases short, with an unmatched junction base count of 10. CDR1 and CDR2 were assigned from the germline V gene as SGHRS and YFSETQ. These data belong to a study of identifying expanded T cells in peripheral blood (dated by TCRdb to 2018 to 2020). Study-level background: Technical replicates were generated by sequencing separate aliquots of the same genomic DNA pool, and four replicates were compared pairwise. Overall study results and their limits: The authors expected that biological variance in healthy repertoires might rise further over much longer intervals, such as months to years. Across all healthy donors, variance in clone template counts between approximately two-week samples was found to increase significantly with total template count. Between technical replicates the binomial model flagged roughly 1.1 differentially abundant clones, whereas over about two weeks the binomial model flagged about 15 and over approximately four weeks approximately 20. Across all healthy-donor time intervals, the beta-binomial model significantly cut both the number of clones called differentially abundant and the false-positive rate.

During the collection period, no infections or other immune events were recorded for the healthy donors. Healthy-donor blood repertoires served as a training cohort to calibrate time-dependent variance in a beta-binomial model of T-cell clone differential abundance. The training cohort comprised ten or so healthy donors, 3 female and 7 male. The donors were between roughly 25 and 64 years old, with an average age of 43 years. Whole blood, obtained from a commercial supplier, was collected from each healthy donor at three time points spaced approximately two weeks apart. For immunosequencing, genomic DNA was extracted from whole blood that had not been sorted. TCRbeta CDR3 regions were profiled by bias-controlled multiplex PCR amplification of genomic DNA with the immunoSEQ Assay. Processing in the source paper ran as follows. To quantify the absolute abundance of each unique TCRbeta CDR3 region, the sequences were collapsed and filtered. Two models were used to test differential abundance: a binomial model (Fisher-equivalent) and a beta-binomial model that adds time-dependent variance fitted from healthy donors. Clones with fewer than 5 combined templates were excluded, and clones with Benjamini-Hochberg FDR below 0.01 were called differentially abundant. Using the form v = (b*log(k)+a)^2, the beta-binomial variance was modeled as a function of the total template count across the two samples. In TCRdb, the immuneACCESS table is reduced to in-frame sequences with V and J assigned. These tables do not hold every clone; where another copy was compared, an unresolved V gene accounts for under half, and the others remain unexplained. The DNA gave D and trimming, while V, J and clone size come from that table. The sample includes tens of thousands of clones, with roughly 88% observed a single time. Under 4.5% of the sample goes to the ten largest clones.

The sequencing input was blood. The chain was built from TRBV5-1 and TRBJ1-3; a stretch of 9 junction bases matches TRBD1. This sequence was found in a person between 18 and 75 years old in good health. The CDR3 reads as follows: CASSFSLLTGGGNTIYF. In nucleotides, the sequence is TGCGCCAGCAGCTTCAGTCTCCTAACAGGGGGCGGAAACACCATATATTTT.